Presented here are 5 T cell receptor beta chains from one specimen sequenced in a study of early T cells in non-severe SARS-CoV-2 infection. TCRdb reprocessed the 5' RACE reads with MiXCR, giving one entry per CDR3 protein. The sample consists of roughly 80,000 distinct CDR3 sequences, 10% to 12% of them appearing once. Sample: whole blood, taken at baseline. The origin of the receptors is an adult who was a healthcare worker with PCR-confirmed SARS-CoV-2 infection or an uninfected control (not recorded which).

In this sample, this clonotype turned up many times. Here the CDR3 reads CAIGLDVNTEAFF. In DNA, the CDR3 is TGTGCCATCGGGCTGGATGTGAACACTGAAGCTTTCTTT. The genes are TRBV10-3 and TRBJ1-1; no definite D call. Germline CDR1 ENHRY, CDR2 SYGVKD. CDR3 length: 13 residues. V dropped 8 bases and J dropped 0 bases, with 10 bases sitting between them.

This clonotype has more than one count but fewer than ten. The chain carries TRBV27 and TRBJ1-6, with TRBD1 as a possible D gene (6 bases). The germline V gene encodes CDR1 MNHEY and CDR2 SMNVEV (reference sequence). This CDR3 has 13 residues. Trimming pared 5 bases from V and 13 bases from J, leaving 15 bases between. The CDR3 DNA sequence: TGTGCCAGCAGTCTAGACAGGATCTCGCCCCTCCACTTT. Translated: CASSLDRISPLHF.

The chain is built from TRBV2 and TRBJ2-2, with 8 bases identical to TRBD1. V lost 2 bases, J lost 6 bases, and 5 bases stayed unmatched. Germline V CDR1 and CDR2: SNHLY, FYNNEI. This CDR3 is 15 amino acids long. The CDR3: CASSEQGALAGELFF. CDR3 in DNA: TGTGCCAGCAGTGAACAGGGGGCTTTAGCCGGGGAGCTGTTTTTT.

This clonotype was picked up many times. V usage is TRBV5-6 and J usage is TRBJ2-5, with 7 bases fitting TRBD1. V lost 4 bases to trimming and J lost 2 bases; unmatched junction nucleotides: 8. The V gene's germline CDR1 is SGHDT and CDR2 YYEEEE. The CDR3 runs to 15 residues. This CDR3 is CASSVWGQSQETQYF. In nucleotides, the CDR3 is TGTGCCAGCAGCGTTTGGGGACAGTCACAAGAGACCCAGTACTTC.

J is TRBJ2-3 and V is TRBV11-2, with TRBD2 matching over 11 bases. Germline V gives CDR1 SGHAT, CDR2 FQNNGV. There are 16 residues in the CDR3. V dropped 5 bases and J dropped 2; count of bases not matched to a gene: 6. In nucleotides, the CDR3 is TGTGCCAGCAGCAGCCCGACTAGCGGGGTCACAGATACGCAGTATTTT. This gives the protein CASSSPTSGVTDTQYF.